This T cell receptor (beta chain) was documented in a study of a mutant IDH1 vaccine in newly diagnosed glioma. Sequenced by immunoSEQ multiplex PCR; TCRdb stores in-frame clones only, minus some. Of fewer than 35,000 clones in the sample, 80% to 85% were seen once. As regards this clone: The antigen is unknown.

Time point in this sample: week 47, end of study. Mutant IDH1 20-mer peptide, at 300 ug, made up each vaccine dose, with topical imiquimod. Germline V gives CDR1 WNHNN, CDR2 SYGVQD (reference sequence). The V end was cut by 5 bases, the J end by 4 bases, with 12 bases between. The CDR3 totals 13 residues. V and J are TRBV10-1 and TRBJ2-7, with a possible D match to TRBD1 (6 bases). This TCR was sampled from a man between 25 and 39 years old with glioma. Source: PBMCs, taken from a glioma patient whose treatment included an IDH1 peptide vaccine. In DNA, the CDR3 is TGCGCCAGCAGTCCGGGACAACCTTACGAGCAGTACTTC. Translated: CASSPGQPYEQYF.